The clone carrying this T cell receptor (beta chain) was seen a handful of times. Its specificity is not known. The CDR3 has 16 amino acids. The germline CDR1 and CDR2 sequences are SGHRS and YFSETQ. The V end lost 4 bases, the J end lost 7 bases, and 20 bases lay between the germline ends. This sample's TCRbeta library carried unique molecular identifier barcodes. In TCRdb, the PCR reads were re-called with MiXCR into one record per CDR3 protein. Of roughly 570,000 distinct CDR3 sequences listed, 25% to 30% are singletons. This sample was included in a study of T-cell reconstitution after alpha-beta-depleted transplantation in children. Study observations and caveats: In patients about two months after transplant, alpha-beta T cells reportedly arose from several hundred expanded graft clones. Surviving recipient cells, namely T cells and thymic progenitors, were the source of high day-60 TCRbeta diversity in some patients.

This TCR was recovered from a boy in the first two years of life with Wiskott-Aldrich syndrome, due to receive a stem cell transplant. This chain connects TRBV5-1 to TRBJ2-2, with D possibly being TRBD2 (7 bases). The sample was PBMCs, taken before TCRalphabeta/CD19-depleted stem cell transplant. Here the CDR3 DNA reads TGCGCCAGCAGCGCGACAGGTTTACTAGCGAACGGGGAGCTGTTTTTT. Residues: CASSATGLLANGELFF.